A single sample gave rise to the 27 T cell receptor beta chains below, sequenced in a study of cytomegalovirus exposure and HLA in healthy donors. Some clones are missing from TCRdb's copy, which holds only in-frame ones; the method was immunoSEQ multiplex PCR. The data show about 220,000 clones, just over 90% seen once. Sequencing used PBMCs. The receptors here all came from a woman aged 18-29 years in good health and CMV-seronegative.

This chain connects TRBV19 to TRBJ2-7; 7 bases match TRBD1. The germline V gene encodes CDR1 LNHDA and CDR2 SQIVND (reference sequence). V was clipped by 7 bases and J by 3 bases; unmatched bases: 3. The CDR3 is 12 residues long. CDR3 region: CASKGQLYEQYF. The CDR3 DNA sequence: TGTGCCAGTAAGGGACAGCTCTACGAGCAGTACTTC.

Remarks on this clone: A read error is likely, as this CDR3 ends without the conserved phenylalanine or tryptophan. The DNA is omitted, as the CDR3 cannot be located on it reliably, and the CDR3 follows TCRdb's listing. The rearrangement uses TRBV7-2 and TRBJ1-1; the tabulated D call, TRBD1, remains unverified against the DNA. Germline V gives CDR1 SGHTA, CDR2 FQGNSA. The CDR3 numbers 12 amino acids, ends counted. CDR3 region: CASSPRTGGLVI.

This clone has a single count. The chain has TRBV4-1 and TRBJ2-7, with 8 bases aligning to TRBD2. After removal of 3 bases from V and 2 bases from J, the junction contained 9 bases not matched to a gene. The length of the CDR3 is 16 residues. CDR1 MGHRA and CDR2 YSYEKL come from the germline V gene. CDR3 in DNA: TGCGCCAGCAGCCATGGACCGGGACTAGGGACCTACGAGCAGTACTTC. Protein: CASSHGPGLGTYEQYF.

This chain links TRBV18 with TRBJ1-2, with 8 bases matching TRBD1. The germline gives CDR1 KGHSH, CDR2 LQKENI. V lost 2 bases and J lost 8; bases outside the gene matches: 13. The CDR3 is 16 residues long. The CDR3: CASSPLGGQGDGGYTF. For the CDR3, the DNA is TGTGCCAGCTCACCATTAGGAGGACAGGGAGATGGGGGCTACACCTTC. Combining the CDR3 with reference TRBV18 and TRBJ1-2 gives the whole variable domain NAGVMQNPRHLVRRRGQEARLRCSPMKGHSHVYWYRQLPEEGLKFMVYLQKENIIDESGMPKERFSAEFPKEGPSILRIQQVVRGDSAAYFCASSPLGGQGDGGYTFGSGTRLTVV.

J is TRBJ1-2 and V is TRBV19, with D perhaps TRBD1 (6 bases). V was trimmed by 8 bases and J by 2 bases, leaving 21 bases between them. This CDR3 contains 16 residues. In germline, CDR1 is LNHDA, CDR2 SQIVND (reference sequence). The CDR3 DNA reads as TGTGCCAGTGGACCGCCGGGGGGCAGGGTCAACTATGGCTACACCTTC. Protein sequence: CASGPPGGRVNYGYTF.

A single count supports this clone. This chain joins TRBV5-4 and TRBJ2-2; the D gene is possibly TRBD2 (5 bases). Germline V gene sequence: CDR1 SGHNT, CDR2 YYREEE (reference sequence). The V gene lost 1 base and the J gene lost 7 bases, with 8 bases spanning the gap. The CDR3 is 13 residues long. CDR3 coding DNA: TGTGCCAGCAGCTTGCGGGGAAACGGGGAGCTGTTTTTT. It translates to CASSLRGNGELFF.

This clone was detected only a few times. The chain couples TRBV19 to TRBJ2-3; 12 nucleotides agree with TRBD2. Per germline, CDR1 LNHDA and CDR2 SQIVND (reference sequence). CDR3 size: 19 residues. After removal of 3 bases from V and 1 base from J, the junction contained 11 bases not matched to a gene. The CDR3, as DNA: TGTGCCAGTAGTATTGCTAGCGGGAGGGCCCCTGGGGGCACAGATACGCAGTATTTT. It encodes CASSIASGRAPGGTDTQYF.

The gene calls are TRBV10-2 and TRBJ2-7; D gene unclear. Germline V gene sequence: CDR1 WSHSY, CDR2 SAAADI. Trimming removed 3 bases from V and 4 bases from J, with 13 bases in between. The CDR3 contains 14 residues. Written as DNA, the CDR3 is TGCGCCAGCAGTGACTCGCTGAGACTTTACGAGCAGTACTTC. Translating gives CASSDSLRLYEQYF.

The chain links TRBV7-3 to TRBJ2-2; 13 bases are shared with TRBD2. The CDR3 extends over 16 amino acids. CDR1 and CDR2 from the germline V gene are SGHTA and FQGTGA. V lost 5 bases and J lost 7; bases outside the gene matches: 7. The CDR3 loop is CASSPPGLAGVGELFF. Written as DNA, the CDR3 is TGTGCCAGCAGCCCACCAGGACTAGCGGGAGTCGGGGAGCTGTTTTTT.

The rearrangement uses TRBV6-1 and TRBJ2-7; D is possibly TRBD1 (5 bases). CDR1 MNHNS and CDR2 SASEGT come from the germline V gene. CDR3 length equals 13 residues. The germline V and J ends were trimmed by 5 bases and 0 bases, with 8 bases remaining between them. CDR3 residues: CASSRGFSYEQYF. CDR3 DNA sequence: TGTGCCAGCAGTAGGGGTTTCTCCTACGAGCAGTACTTC.

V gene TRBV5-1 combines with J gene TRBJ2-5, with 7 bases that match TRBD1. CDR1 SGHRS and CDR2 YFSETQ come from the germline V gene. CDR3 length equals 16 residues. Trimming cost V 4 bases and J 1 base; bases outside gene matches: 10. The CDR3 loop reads CASSTNSRGPQETQYF. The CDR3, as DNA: TGCGCCAGCAGCACCAACTCTAGGGGGCCCCAAGAGACCCAGTACTTC. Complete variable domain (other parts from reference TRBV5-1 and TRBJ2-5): KAGVTQTPRYLIKTRGQQVTLSCSPISGHRSVSWYQQTPGQGLQFLFEYFSETQRNKGNFPGRFSGRQFSNSRSEMNVSTLELGDSALYLCASSTNSRGPQETQYFGPGTRLLVL.

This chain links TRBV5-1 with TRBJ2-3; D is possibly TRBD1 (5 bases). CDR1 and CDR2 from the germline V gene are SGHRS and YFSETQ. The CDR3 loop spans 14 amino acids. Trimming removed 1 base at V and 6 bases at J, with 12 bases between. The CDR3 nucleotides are TGCGCCAGCAGCTTGAGGCAGGGTCTGGATACGCAGTATTTT. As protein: CASSLRQGLDTQYF.

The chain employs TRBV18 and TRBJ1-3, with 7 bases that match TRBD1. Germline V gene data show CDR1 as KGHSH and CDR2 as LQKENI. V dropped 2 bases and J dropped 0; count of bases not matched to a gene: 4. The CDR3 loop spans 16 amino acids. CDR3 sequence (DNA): TGTGCCAGCTCACCATGGGACAGTTCCTCTGGAAACACCATATATTTT. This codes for CASSPWDSSSGNTIYF.

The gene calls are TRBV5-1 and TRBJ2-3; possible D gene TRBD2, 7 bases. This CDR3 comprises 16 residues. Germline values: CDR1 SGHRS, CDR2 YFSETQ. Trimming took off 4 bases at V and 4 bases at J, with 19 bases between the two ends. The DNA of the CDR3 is TGCGCCAGCAGCGGAACTAGCGAAAAGGGGGCAGATACGCAGTATTTT. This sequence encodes CASSGTSEKGADTQYF.

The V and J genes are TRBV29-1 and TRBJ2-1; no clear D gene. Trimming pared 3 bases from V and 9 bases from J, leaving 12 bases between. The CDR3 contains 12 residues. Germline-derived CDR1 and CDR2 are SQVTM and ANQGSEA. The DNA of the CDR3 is TGCAGCGTTGACCCTCAAACTCGTGAGCAGTTCTTC. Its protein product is CSVDPQTREQFF.

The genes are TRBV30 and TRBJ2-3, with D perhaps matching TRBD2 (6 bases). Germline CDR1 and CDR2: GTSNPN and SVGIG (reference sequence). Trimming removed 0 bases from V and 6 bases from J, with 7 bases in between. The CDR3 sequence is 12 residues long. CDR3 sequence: CAWSVRGDTQYF. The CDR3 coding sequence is TGTGCCTGGAGTGTACGGGGGGATACGCAGTATTTT.

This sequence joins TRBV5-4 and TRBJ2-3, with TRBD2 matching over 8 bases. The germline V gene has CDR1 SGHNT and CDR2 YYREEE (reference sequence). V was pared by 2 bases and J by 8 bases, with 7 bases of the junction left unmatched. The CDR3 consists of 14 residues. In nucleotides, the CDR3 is TGTGCCAGCAGCTTCGGGGGCCGGGGGGGTACGCAGTATTTT. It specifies CASSFGGRGGTQYF.

As DNA, the CDR3 is TGTGCCAGCACCCAACCCTCGCAGGGGGCGGGGGAGCCCCAGCATTTT. Translation: CASTQPSQGAGEPQHF. The V call is TRBV28, the J call TRBJ1-5, with 8 bases identical to TRBD1. The germline gives CDR1 MDHEN, CDR2 SYDVKM. V dropped 7 bases and J dropped 8; count of bases not matched to a gene: 16. This CDR3 has 16 residues.

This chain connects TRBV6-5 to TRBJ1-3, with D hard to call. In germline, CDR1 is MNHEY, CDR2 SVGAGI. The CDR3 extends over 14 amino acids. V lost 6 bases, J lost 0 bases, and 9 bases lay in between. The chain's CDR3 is CASRNTLSGNTIYF. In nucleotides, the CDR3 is TGTGCCAGCAGAAACACCCTCTCTGGAAACACCATATATTTT.

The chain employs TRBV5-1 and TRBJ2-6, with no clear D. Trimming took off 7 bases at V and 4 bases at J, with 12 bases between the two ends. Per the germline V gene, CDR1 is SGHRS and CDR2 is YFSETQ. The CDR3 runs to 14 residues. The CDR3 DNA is TGCGCCAGCTCCTATGGAGCCGGGGCCAACGTCCTGACTTTC. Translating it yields CASSYGAGANVLTF. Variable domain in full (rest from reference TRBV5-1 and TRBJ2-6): KAGVTQTPRYLIKTRGQQVTLSCSPISGHRSVSWYQQTPGQGLQFLFEYFSETQRNKGNFPGRFSGRQFSNSRSEMNVSTLELGDSALYLCASSYGAGANVLTFGAGSRLTVL.

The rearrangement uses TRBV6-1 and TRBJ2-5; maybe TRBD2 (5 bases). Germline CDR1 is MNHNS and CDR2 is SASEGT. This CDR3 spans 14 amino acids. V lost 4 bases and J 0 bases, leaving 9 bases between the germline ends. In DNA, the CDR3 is TGTGCCAGCAGTGGTCGAGGGTACCAAGAGACCCAGTACTTC. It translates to CASSGRGYQETQYF.

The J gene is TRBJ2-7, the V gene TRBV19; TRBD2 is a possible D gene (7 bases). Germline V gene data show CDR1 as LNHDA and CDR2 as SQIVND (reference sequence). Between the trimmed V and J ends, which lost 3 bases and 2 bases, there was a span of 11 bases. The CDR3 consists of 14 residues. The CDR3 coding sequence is TGTGCCAGTAGTATGTGGGGGGGGCCCTACGAGCAGTACTTC. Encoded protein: CASSMWGGPYEQYF. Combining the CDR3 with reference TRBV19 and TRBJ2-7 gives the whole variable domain DGGITQSPKYLFRKEGQNVTLSCEQNLNHDAMYWYRQDPGQGLRLIYYSQIVNDFQKGDIAEGYSVSREKKESFPLTVTSAQKNPTAFYLCASSMWGGPYEQYFGPGTRLTVT.

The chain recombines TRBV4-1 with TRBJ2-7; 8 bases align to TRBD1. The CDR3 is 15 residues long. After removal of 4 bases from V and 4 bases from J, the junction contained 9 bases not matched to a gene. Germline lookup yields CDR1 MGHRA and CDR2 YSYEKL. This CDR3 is CASSPLPGQVYEQYF. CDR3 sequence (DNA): TGCGCCAGCAGCCCATTACCGGGACAGGTTTACGAGCAGTACTTC.

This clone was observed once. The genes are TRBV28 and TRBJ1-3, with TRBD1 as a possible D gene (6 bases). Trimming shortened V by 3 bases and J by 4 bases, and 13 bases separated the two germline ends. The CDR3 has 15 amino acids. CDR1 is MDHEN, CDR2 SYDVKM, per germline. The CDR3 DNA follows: TGTGCCAGCAGTTTCACAGGGTTGGCAGGAAACACCATATATTTT. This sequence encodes CASSFTGLAGNTIYF.

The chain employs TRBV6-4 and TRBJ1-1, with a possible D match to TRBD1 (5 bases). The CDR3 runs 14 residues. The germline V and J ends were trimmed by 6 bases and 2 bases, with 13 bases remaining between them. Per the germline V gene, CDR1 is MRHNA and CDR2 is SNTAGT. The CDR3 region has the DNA TGTGCCAGCAGGAAGGGGCGGGATAACACTGAAGCTTTCTTT. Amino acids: CASRKGRDNTEAFF.

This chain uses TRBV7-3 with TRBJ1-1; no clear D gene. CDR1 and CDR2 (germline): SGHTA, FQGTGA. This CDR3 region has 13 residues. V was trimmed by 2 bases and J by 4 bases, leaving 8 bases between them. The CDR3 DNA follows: TGTGCCAGCAGCTTAGGCACAAGCACTGAAGCTTTCTTT. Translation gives CASSLGTSTEAFF.

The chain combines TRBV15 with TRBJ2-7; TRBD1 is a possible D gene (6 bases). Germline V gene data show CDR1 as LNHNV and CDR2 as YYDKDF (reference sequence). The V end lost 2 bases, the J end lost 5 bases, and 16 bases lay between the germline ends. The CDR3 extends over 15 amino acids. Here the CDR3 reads CATSRKQGGRDEQYF. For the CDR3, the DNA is TGTGCCACCAGCAGAAAACAGGGCGGGCGGGACGAGCAGTACTTC.